The clone carrying this T cell receptor beta chain was counted between two and nine times. Its antigen is not known. The CDR3 extends over 13 amino acids. CDR1 DFQATT and CDR2 SNEGSKA come from the germline V gene (reference sequence). The V end lost 0 bases, the J end lost 10 bases, and 10 bases lay between the germline ends. The data derive from a study of T-cell memory formation after mild COVID-19. With constant-segment primers, 5'RACE yielded cDNA libraries of TCR alpha and TCR beta that carried sample barcodes and UMIs. TCRdb reanalysed the 5' RACE reads using MiXCR and keeps one entry per CDR3 protein. Of under 150,000 distinct CDR3 sequences listed, 22% are singletons. Study results and caveats: Clones from the second wave (peaking day 37) had unconfirmed SARS-CoV-2 specificity.

Sequenced: PBMCs or a T cell subset sorted from them (not recorded which). The sequence was collected from a man aged 18-30 years who had mild COVID-19 (a few samples of this study predate the infection). Cell type and time point are not known. This chain links TRBV20-1 with TRBJ1-6; D remains unclear. As DNA, the CDR3 is TGCAGTGCTAGAGATCAGGAGAGCTCACCCCTCCACTTT. Its translation: CSARDQESSPLHF.